These 3 T cell receptor beta chains were sequenced from one sample in a study of CD8 T cells in Susac syndrome. Reverse transcription of about 0.45 to 1 ug RNA was carried out with random hexamers. MiXCR, applied by TCRdb to the immunoSEQ multiplex PCR reads, yields one record per CDR3 protein. The sample has about 130,000 distinct CDR3 sequences, around 96% seen once. Sequencing input: CD4+ T cells from PBMCs. Every receptor here comes from a human donor in good health.

This sequence joins TRBV4-3 and TRBJ2-3; unclear D gene. Trimming left V 1 base short and J 2 bases short, with 13 bases between. This CDR3 has 16 amino acids. The germline V gene encodes CDR1 LGHNA and CDR2 YSLEER. The DNA of the CDR3 is TGCGCCAGCAGCCAAGGGGTGCGGACCCACACAGATACGCAGTATTTT. It encodes CASSQGVRTHTDTQYF.

This clonotype was observed a few times. V is TRBV6-5 and J is TRBJ2-7; D is perhaps TRBD1 (5 bases). This CDR3 comprises 15 residues. Trimming stripped 2 bases from V and 2 bases from J, with 13 bases between. CDR1 MNHEY and CDR2 SVGAGI come from the germline V gene. The CDR3 region has the DNA TGTGCCAGCAGTTACATCGAAGCAGGGACCTACGAGCAGTACTTC. Its translation: CASSYIEAGTYEQYF.

V is TRBV2 and J is TRBJ1-2; a possible D gene is TRBD1 (6 bases). V lost 7 bases to trimming and J lost 9 bases, with 18 bases between them. The CDR3 extends over 13 amino acids. The germline CDR1 and CDR2 sequences are SNHLY and FYNNEI. CDR3 DNA sequence: TGTGCCAGCAAAGGTTCTACAGGGCCTAGCTACACCTTC. It translates to CASKGSTGPSYTF.